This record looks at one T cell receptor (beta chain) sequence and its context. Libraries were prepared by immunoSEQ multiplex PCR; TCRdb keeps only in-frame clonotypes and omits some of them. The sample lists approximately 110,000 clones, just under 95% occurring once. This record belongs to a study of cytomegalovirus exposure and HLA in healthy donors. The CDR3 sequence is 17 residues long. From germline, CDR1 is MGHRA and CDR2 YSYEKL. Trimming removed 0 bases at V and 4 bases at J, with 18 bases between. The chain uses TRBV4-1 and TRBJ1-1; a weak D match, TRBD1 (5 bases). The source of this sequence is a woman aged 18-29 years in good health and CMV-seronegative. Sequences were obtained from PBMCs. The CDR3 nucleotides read TGCGCCAGCAGCCAAGATTGGGGGGGACGAATTGGCACTGAAGCTTTCTTT. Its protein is CASSQDWGGRIGTEAFF.